The entry below describes one T cell receptor beta chain. The sample has other DNA sequences that encode this CDR3 too. Everyone who donated was a Caucasian adult who lived in Nashville, Tennessee. Generated by immunoSEQ multiplex PCR, the TCRdb table keeps only in-frame clones and is missing some. The repertoire holds 2 million to 2.5 million clones, with about nine tenths as singletons. This sample stems from a study of shared clonotypes between healthy human individuals. Study-wide background: Each donor's CD4 naive and CD4 memory cells filled three plates apiece, CD8 naive two, and CD8 memory one.

Germline values: CDR1 SGHRS, CDR2 YFSETQ. Unmatched junction bases numbered 4, after V lost 4 bases and J lost 2 bases. The CDR3 is made up of 15 amino acids. This clonotype originated in a man aged 18 to 29 in good health. Some clones in this sample may be carry-over from other donors' samples. The chain links TRBV5-1 to TRBJ2-2; 8 bases map to TRBD1. Sequenced: naive CD4+ T cells from PBMCs. Subset defined: CD45RA+ positively selected. The CDR3 sequence: CASSLGQGNTGELFF. As DNA, the CDR3 is TGCGCCAGCAGCCTTGGACAGGGAAACACCGGGGAGCTGTTTTTT.